Below are 30 T cell receptor beta chains sequenced from a single sample in a study of T cell responses to AZD1222 COVID-19 vaccine. Only in-frame clones appear in the TCRdb table, and some are missing; sequencing was by immunoSEQ multiplex PCR. Among about 100,000 clones listed, about 85% were seen once. The source was peripheral blood, collected on day 0 of AZD1222 vaccination. These receptors originate from an adult in good health.

The rearrangement joins TRBV23-1 to TRBJ2-3; 8 bases agree with TRBD2. TRBV23-1 is assigned to the ORF class and has an uncertain function. J lost 4 bases, V lost 4 bases, and 13 bases had no gene match. The CDR3 loop spans 17 amino acids. The CDR3 protein is CASSPPPAGAPADTQYF. CDR3 DNA sequence: TGCGCCAGCAGTCCTCCCCCAGCGGGAGCGCCGGCAGATACGCAGTATTTT.

The V call is TRBV3-1 (or the pseudogene TRBV3-2), the J call TRBJ2-2; TRBD2 is a possible D gene (5 bases). Germline V gives CDR1 LGHDT, CDR2 YNNKEL (reference sequence). The CDR3 length is 15 residues. V lost 3 bases and J 1 base, leaving 9 bases between the germline ends. As DNA, the CDR3 is TGTGCCAGCAGCCAGGCGGAGGTGAACACCGGGGAGCTGTTTTTT. It codes for CASSQAEVNTGELFF.

The V gene is TRBV19, the J gene TRBJ2-7, with D perhaps TRBD1 (5 bases). This CDR3 is 16 amino acids long. CDR1 is LNHDA, CDR2 SQIVND, per germline (reference sequence). The V gene lost 5 bases and the J gene lost 2 bases, with 19 bases spanning the gap. This CDR3 reads CASSPRRRGSPYEQYF. The CDR3 nucleotides read TGTGCCAGTAGTCCCCGCCGTAGGGGCAGCCCCTACGAGCAGTACTTC. Together with reference TRBV19 and TRBJ2-7, the CDR3 gives the full variable domain: DGGITQSPKYLFRKEGQNVTLSCEQNLNHDAMYWYRQDPGQGLRLIYYSQIVNDFQKGDIAEGYSVSREKKESFPLTVTSAQKNPTAFYLCASSPRRRGSPYEQYFGPGTRLTVT.

The chain links TRBV19 to TRBJ1-1, with unresolved D. CDR1 is LNHDA and CDR2 is SQIVND in the germline V gene (reference sequence). V was pared by 5 bases and J by 7 bases, with 5 bases between. CDR3 size: 10 residues. The CDR3 nucleotides read TGTGCCAGTAGTTCCTTTGAAGCTTTCTTT. Translated: CASSSFEAFF. The full variable domain, rest sourced from reference TRBV19 and TRBJ1-1, is DGGITQSPKYLFRKEGQNVTLSCEQNLNHDAMYWYRQDPGQGLRLIYYSQIVNDFQKGDIAEGYSVSREKKESFPLTVTSAQKNPTAFYLCASSSFEAFFGQGTRLTVV.

V is TRBV6-4 and J is TRBJ2-7; 9 bases fit TRBD1. V dropped 5 bases and J dropped 4; count of bases not matched to a gene: 3. Germline V gene data show CDR1 as MRHNA and CDR2 as SNTAGT. The CDR3 contains 13 residues. The CDR3 protein is CASSPGTGYEQYV. For the CDR3, the DNA is TGTGCCAGCAGTCCCGGGACAGGGTACGAGCAGTACGTC.

This sequence joins TRBV2 and TRBJ2-1; D might be TRBD1 or TRBD2, each matching 7 bases. V gave up 6 bases and J gave up 0 bases, with 18 bases separating them. Germline CDR1 and CDR2: SNHLY and FYNNEI. The CDR3 is 17 residues long. DNA of the CDR3: TGTGCCAGCAGAACCAGGGGAGGGGGCAGCTCCTACAATGAGCAGTTCTTC. As protein: CASRTRGGGSSYNEQFF.

The chain joins TRBV7-2 to TRBJ1-2, with 7 bases identical to TRBD1. The CDR3 covers 13 residues. Losses at the gene ends were 3 bases for V and 6 bases for J; bases not matched to a gene: 4. The V gene's germline CDR1 is SGHTA and CDR2 FQGNSA. Here the CDR3 DNA reads TGTGCCAGCAGCTTGGTAACAGGGGATGGCTACACCTTC. The encoded protein is CASSLVTGDGYTF.

This clone was detected only once. The J gene is TRBJ1-5, the V gene TRBV10-1; D not resolved. CDR1 and CDR2 (germline): WNHNN, SYGVQD (reference sequence). The CDR3 covers 15 residues. V lost 4 bases and J 2 bases, leaving 12 bases between the germline ends. The CDR3 region is CASSVEVLGNQPQHF. CDR3 coding DNA: TGCGCCAGCAGTGTTGAGGTATTGGGCAATCAGCCCCAGCATTTT.

This clone was recorded only once. The chain combines TRBV25-1 with TRBJ1-2; maybe TRBD1 (5 bases). There are 11 residues in the CDR3. The germline gives CDR1 MGHDK, CDR2 SYGVNS. Between the trimmed V and J ends, which lost 4 bases and 8 bases, there was a span of 8 bases. The CDR3 sequence is CASSAGIGYTF. CDR3 in DNA: TGTGCCAGCAGTGCAGGGATCGGCTACACCTTC.

The chain is built from TRBV7-3 and TRBJ2-5; 9 bases are a match to TRBD2. The V segment lost 5 bases and the J segment 5 bases; nucleotides outside the gene matches: 9. CDR1 and CDR2 (germline): SGHTA, FQGTGA. This CDR3 is built from 15 residues. CDR3 nucleotides: TGTGCCAGCAGCAACCCAGCGGGGGGCATGGAGACCCAGTACTTC. This codes for CASSNPAGGMETQYF.

The chain is built from TRBV9 and TRBJ1-1, with 9 bases fitting TRBD1. J gave up 4 bases and V 3 bases, and 16 bases lay outside the gene matches. Germline values: CDR1 SGDLS, CDR2 YYNGEE. There are 18 residues in the CDR3. CDR3 in amino acids: CASSGPGTGTHGGTEAFF. DNA for the CDR3: TGTGCCAGCAGCGGTCCCGGGACAGGGACCCATGGAGGCACTGAAGCTTTCTTT.

The genes are TRBV7-2 and TRBJ1-2; no firm D call. This CDR3 is built from 12 residues. Trimming left V 2 bases short and J 8 bases short, with 9 bases between. Germline CDR1 SGHTA, CDR2 FQGNSA. CDR3 region: CASSLLSPGYTF. CDR3 in DNA: TGTGCCAGCAGCTTATTATCCCCAGGCTACACCTTC.

The chain links TRBV11-2 to TRBJ1-6, with D tentatively TRBD1 (6 bases). The V and J ends lost 0 bases and 6 bases respectively, with 12 bases between them. The CDR3 totals 16 residues. Germline loops: CDR1 SGHAT, CDR2 FQNNGV. The CDR3 bases are TGTGCCAGCAGCTTAGATGCCAGGGGCTTTAATTCACCCCTCCACTTT. This codes for CASSLDARGFNSPLHF.

This clone was seen just once. V gene TRBV9 combines with J gene TRBJ1-5; D might be TRBD1 (6 bases). Germline CDR1 and CDR2: SGDLS and YYNGEE. The ends were cut back, 0 bases at V and 7 bases at J, with 11 bases in the middle. The CDR3 sequence is 14 residues long. The CDR3 here is CASSVEGGAQPQHF. The CDR3 DNA reads TGTGCCAGCAGCGTAGAGGGGGGGGCACAGCCCCAGCATTTT.

This chain joins TRBV12-3 or TRBV12-4 and TRBJ2-1; D possibly matches TRBD1 or TRBD2 (5 bases each). The CDR3 has 12 amino acids. V lost 3 bases and J lost 12, with 12 bases in between. The CDR3 nucleotides read TGTGCCAGCAGTTTTGAGGGGCTAGGGCAGTTCTTC. It encodes CASSFEGLGQFF.

J is TRBJ2-7 and V is TRBV6-2 or TRBV6-3; either TRBD1 or TRBD2 may supply D (6 bases each). Looked up from germline, CDR1 is MNHEY and CDR2 is SVGEGT. The CDR3 is made up of 13 amino acids. V was trimmed by 4 bases and J by 4 bases, leaving 11 bases between them. As DNA, the CDR3 is TGTGCCAGCAGTTTCTCGGGGGCGTACGAGCAGTACTTC. Translated, it gives CASSFSGAYEQYF.

CDR3 bases: TGTGCCAGCAGCTCCCTATACACTGAAGCTTTCTTT. The encoded protein is CASSSLYTEAFF. V usage is TRBV7-9 and J usage is TRBJ1-1, with D uncertain. Germline V gives CDR1 SEHNR, CDR2 FQNEAQ (reference sequence). V lost 4 bases, J lost 3 bases, and 6 bases lay in between. The CDR3 runs to 12 residues.

This clone has more than one count but fewer than ten. The J gene is TRBJ1-4, the V gene TRBV19; D is undetermined. V was cut by 5 bases and J by 8 bases, with 12 bases left in between. From germline, CDR1 is LNHDA and CDR2 SQIVND (reference sequence). CDR3 length equals 13 residues. CDR3 nucleotide sequence: TGTGCCAGTAGTTTACCGGATGGGGAAAAACTGTTTTTT. It translates to CASSLPDGEKLFF.

The chain is built from TRBV11-3 and TRBJ2-3; TRBD2 might be the D (6 bases). The CDR3 has 14 residues. Germline V CDR1 and CDR2: SGHNT, YENEEA. Trimming left V 5 bases short and J 1 base short, with 10 bases between. CDR3 protein: CASSPPGGTDTQYF. CDR3 nucleotide sequence: TGTGCCAGCAGCCCCCCGGGGGGCACAGATACGCAGTATTTT.

The chain recombines TRBV5-1 with TRBJ1-2, with TRBD1 as a possible D gene (5 bases). With 0 bases removed from V and 4 bases from J, the gap between germline ends came to 10 bases. The CDR3 runs 14 residues. The V gene's germline CDR1 is SGHRS and CDR2 YFSETQ. The CDR3 spells CASSLDRSTYGYTF. The CDR3 DNA reads TGCGCCAGCAGCTTGGACAGGTCCACCTATGGCTACACCTTC.

The chain is built from TRBV7-2 and TRBJ1-2, with a tentative D call TRBD1 (5 bases). This CDR3 is 15 amino acids long. The V end lost 5 bases, the J end lost 5 bases, and 18 bases lay between the germline ends. Germline V gives CDR1 SGHTA, CDR2 FQGNSA. Here the CDR3 reads CASSPAGDPLYGYTF. The DNA for the CDR3 is TGTGCCAGCAGCCCTGCGGGGGACCCGTTATATGGCTACACCTTC. The full variable domain, its missing parts supplied by reference TRBV7-2 and TRBJ1-2, is GAGVSQSPSNKVTEKGKDVELRCDPISGHTALYWYRQSLGQGLEFLIYFQGNSAPDKSGLPSDRFSAERTGGSVSTLTIQRTQQEDSAVYLCASSPAGDPLYGYTFGSGTRLTVV.

The chain employs TRBV19 and TRBJ1-2, with 9 bases aligning to TRBD1. The CDR3 contains 16 residues. Germline CDR1 and CDR2: LNHDA and SQIVND (reference sequence). The ends lost 6 bases at V and 5 bases at J; junction bases unmatched: 13. CDR3 in DNA: TGTGCCAGTAGCGTTAGAGGACAGGGGTCGGGGTATGGCTACACCTTC. Translating it yields CASSVRGQGSGYGYTF.

The chain combines TRBV20-1 with TRBJ2-1; TRBD2 matches 7 bases. The junction had 12 bases not matched to a gene; V was cut back by 3 bases and J by 4 bases. This CDR3 is 16 amino acids long. Germline CDR1 and CDR2: DFQATT and SNEGSKA (reference sequence). The DNA of the CDR3 is TGCAGTGCTAGTTCCCCCGGCGGGAGAGGGTACAATGAGCAGTTCTTC. Translating it yields CSASSPGGRGYNEQFF.

The rearrangement uses TRBV3-1 (or the pseudogene TRBV3-2) and TRBJ2-7, with 10 bases matching TRBD1. Germline values: CDR1 LGHDT, CDR2 YNNKEL (reference sequence). The CDR3 length is 15 residues. V trimming: 2 bases; J trimming: 4 bases; junction bases outside the gene matches: 5. CDR3 sequence: CASSQPDRGLYEQYF. The DNA for the CDR3 is TGTGCCAGCAGCCAACCTGACAGGGGGCTATACGAGCAGTACTTC.

The chain combines TRBV12-3 or TRBV12-4 with TRBJ1-1; D possibly corresponds to TRBD1 (5 bases). V gave up 7 bases and J gave up 7 bases, with 16 bases separating them. The CDR3 totals 13 residues. In DNA, the CDR3 is TGTGCCAGCACCCTTTTCGGGGCGATTGAAGCTTTCTTT. It is translated as CASTLFGAIEAFF.

The chain uses TRBV15 and TRBJ1-5; TRBD1 is a possible D gene (6 bases). V was clipped by 0 bases and J by 7 bases, with 16 bases between them. Germline V gene data show CDR1 as LNHNV and CDR2 as YYDKDF (reference sequence). The CDR3 is 16 amino acids. CDR3 in DNA: TGTGCCACCAGCAGAGATTCGGGGGCAGGGGTCCAGCCCCAGCATTTT. This codes for CATSRDSGAGVQPQHF.

This chain's CDR3 is CASSQTRQGFETQYF. CDR3 nucleotides: TGTGCCAGCAGCCAAACTCGACAGGGGTTTGAGACCCAGTACTTC. The chain is built from TRBV7-2 and TRBJ2-5; 8 nucleotides match TRBD1. V shed 5 bases and J 5 bases; nucleotides not matched to a gene: 10. Per germline, CDR1 SGHTA and CDR2 FQGNSA. The CDR3 is 15 residues long.

The chain has TRBV4-3 and TRBJ1-3; no reliable D call. The length of the CDR3 is 15 residues. Germline CDR1 reads LGHNA; CDR2 reads YSLEER. Trimming took 0 bases from V and 5 from J, leaving 11 bases between them. For the CDR3, the DNA is TGCGCCAGCAGCCAAGATTGGGCGGCCAGAAACACCATATATTTT. This translates into CASSQDWAARNTIYF.

This rearrangement joins TRBV15 to TRBJ1-4; D is undetermined. Per germline, CDR1 LNHNV and CDR2 YYDKDF (reference sequence). Trimming took off 0 bases at V and 3 bases at J, with 11 bases between the two ends. The CDR3 runs to 16 residues. The DNA for the CDR3 is TGTGCCACCAGCAGAGATCCGGCCGTGGCTAATGAAAAACTGTTTTTT. Its translation is CATSRDPAVANEKLFF.

The sample holds one count of this clone. The chain joins TRBV6-2 or TRBV6-3 to TRBJ1-1; no clear D. This CDR3 region has 13 residues. V dropped 4 bases and J dropped 4 bases, with 10 bases sitting between them. Germline CDR1 reads MNHEY; CDR2 reads SVGEGT. The CDR3 DNA reads TGTGCCAGCAGTTCTGGAGGGCCCACTGAAGCTTTCTTT. Its protein product is CASSSGGPTEAFF.